The T cell receptor beta chain under discussion was sequenced for a study of blood T cell repertoires in COVID-19. Study-wide context: Samples of COVID-19 (acute and convalescent) were obtained from the United States, Italy and Spain. PBMCs, B-cell-depleted T cells, or T cells provided the cDNA or gDNA that made up the material.

Source study methods: By means of reference gene primer amplification, nucleated cell counts were estimated. Using immunoSEQ multiplex PCR, the repertoire was profiled, and TCRdb retains in-frame clones only, with some absent. The DNA gave D and trimming, while V, J and clone size come from that table. The sample holds 55,000 to 75,000 clones, under 95% seen once. V was cut by 3 bases and J by 5 bases, with 11 bases left in between. Germline V gene data show CDR1 as SGHNT and CDR2 as YYREEE (reference sequence). The CDR3 length is 14 residues. The chain combines TRBV5-4 with TRBJ2-2; possibly TRBD2 for D (6 bases). The sequence was obtained from a man between 60 and 75 years old with acute or convalescent COVID-19. Sequencing was carried out using peripheral blood. The CDR3 DNA reads TGTGCCAGCAGCTCGACCCGGGGGACCGGGGAGCTGTTTTTT. This sequence encodes CASSSTRGTGELFF. Using reference TRBV5-4 and TRBJ2-2 for the parts outside the CDR3, the full variable domain is ETGVTQSPTHLIKTRGQQVTLRCSSQSGHNTVSWYQQALGQGPQFIFQYYREEENGRGNFPPRFSGLQFPNYSSELNVNALELDDSALYLCASSSTRGTGELFFGEGSRLTVL.